The 12 T cell receptor beta chains below come from one sample, sequenced in a study of cytomegalovirus exposure and HLA in healthy donors. TCRdb's copy holds only in-frame clones and misses some; the assay was immunoSEQ multiplex PCR. Found here are around 240,000 clones, nearly 90% of them singletons; the top ten hold under 0.45%. Sequencing was performed on PBMCs. The source of these receptors is a woman between 18 and 30 years old in good health and CMV-seronegative.

This chain connects TRBV11-2 to TRBJ2-7, with D possibly being TRBD2 (6 bases). The V and J ends lost 6 bases and 2 bases respectively, with 20 bases between them. The CDR3 is 16 amino acids. Germline assignment: CDR1 SGHAT and CDR2 FQNNGV. The CDR3 reads CASSSMRDSRPYEQYF. As DNA, the CDR3 is TGTGCCAGCAGTTCGATGAGGGACTCGAGGCCCTACGAGCAGTACTTC.

The chain uses TRBV5-1 and TRBJ1-5; D might be TRBD1 (5 bases). The CDR3 sequence is 14 residues long. V was shortened by 2 bases and J by 6 bases, with 12 bases between the two germline ends. Germline V gene lookup returns CDR1 SGHRS and CDR2 YFSETQ. The CDR3 region is CASSFEGQGQPQHF. In DNA form, the CDR3 reads TGCGCCAGCAGCTTCGAAGGACAAGGTCAGCCCCAGCATTTT.

The J gene is TRBJ2-1, the V gene TRBV9, with 11 bases aligning to TRBD2. Germline CDR1 reads SGDLS; CDR2 reads YYNGEE. V lost 3 bases, J lost 5 bases, and 7 bases stayed unmatched. CDR3 size: 16 residues. The CDR3 here is CASSAPLAGANNEQFF. As DNA, the CDR3 is TGTGCCAGCAGCGCCCCACTAGCGGGGGCCAACAATGAGCAGTTCTTC. Variable domain in full (rest from reference TRBV9 and TRBJ2-1): DSGVTQTPKHLITATGQRVTLRCSPRSGDLSVYWYQQSLDQGLQFLIQYYNGEERAKGNILERFSAQQFPDLHSELNLSSLELGDSALYFCASSAPLAGANNEQFFGPGTRLTVL.

The gene calls are TRBV5-1 and TRBJ2-1; D remains ambiguous. CDR3 length: 14 residues. V lost 0 bases and J 0 bases, leaving 4 bases between the germline ends. Germline CDR1 reads SGHRS; CDR2 reads YFSETQ. CDR3 residues: CASSLDSSYNEQFF. DNA for the CDR3: TGCGCCAGCAGCTTGGACAGCTCCTACAATGAGCAGTTCTTC. The whole variable domain, remainder taken from reference TRBV5-1 and TRBJ2-1, is KAGVTQTPRYLIKTRGQQVTLSCSPISGHRSVSWYQQTPGQGLQFLFEYFSETQRNKGNFPGRFSGRQFSNSRSEMNVSTLELGDSALYLCASSLDSSYNEQFFGPGTRLTVL.

This chain connects TRBV27 to TRBJ1-5; D is perhaps TRBD1 (6 bases). This CDR3 region has 13 residues. The V gene lost 8 bases and the J gene lost 7 bases, with 15 bases spanning the gap. Germline V gene sequence: CDR1 MNHEY, CDR2 SMNVEV (reference sequence). The CDR3 DNA sequence: TGTGCCAGCGGCCGGGGGGCACAACAGCCCCAGCATTTT. This sequence encodes CASGRGAQQPQHF.

As DNA, the CDR3 is TGTGCCAGCAGCAAAAGGGACAGCCGCACAGATACGCAGTATTTT. This codes for CASSKRDSRTDTQYF. The V call is TRBV5-4, the J call TRBJ2-3; TRBD1 matches at 7 bases. The CDR3 sequence is 15 residues long. CDR1 and CDR2 from the germline V gene are SGHNT and YYREEE (reference sequence). V was pared by 4 bases and J by 1 base, with 6 bases of the junction left unmatched.

The CDR3 spells CAWSDSSAQHF. As DNA, the CDR3 is TGTGCCTGGAGTGATTCATCAGCCCAGCATTTT. The chain uses TRBV30 and TRBJ1-5, with no clear D. Trimming pared 1 base from V and 11 bases from J, leaving 9 bases between. The CDR3 totals 11 residues. Per germline, CDR1 GTSNPN and CDR2 SVGIG (reference sequence).

This chain joins TRBV6-5 and TRBJ1-6; D remains ambiguous. V dropped 2 bases and J dropped 10 bases, with 12 bases sitting between them. Germline V lookup: CDR1 MNHEY, CDR2 SVGAGI. This CDR3 comprises 14 residues. CDR3 amino acids: CASSYVAGPSPLHF. The CDR3 DNA sequence: TGTGCCAGCAGTTACGTGGCAGGCCCGTCACCCCTCCACTTT.

Written as DNA, the CDR3 is TGTGCCAGCAGCTTAGGCGGTGTTGGTGAAAAACTGTTTTTT. Its translation is CASSLGGVGEKLFF. The chain is built from TRBV7-2 and TRBJ1-4, with unresolved D. The V end lost 1 base, the J end lost 7 bases, and 10 bases lay between the germline ends. This CDR3 comprises 14 residues. The germline V gene encodes CDR1 SGHTA and CDR2 FQGNSA.

CDR3 in amino acids: CASSQDRDISGAGAAQLFF. The DNA for the CDR3 is TGCGCCAGCAGCCAAGATCGGGACATTTCCGGGGCCGGTGCTGCGCAACTGTTTTTT. The chain is built from TRBV4-3 and TRBJ1-4, with D possibly TRBD1 on 6 matching bases. Trimming stripped 0 bases from V and 12 bases from J, with 29 bases between. Germline-derived CDR1 and CDR2 are LGHNA and YSLEER. The CDR3 runs 19 residues.

This chain links TRBV6-6 with TRBJ2-5; D is possibly TRBD2 (7 bases). V was cut by 5 bases and J by 5 bases, with 15 bases left in between. The germline V gene encodes CDR1 MNHNY and CDR2 SVGAGI (reference sequence). The CDR3 contains 14 residues. The CDR3 DNA reads TGTGCCAGCAGTCCTAGGGGGGGCCACGAGACCCAGTACTTC. This translates into CASSPRGGHETQYF.

The rearrangement joins TRBV11-2 to TRBJ2-5, with D perhaps matching TRBD1 (6 bases). CDR3 length equals 15 residues. Germline values: CDR1 SGHAT, CDR2 FQNNGV. The V gene lost 3 bases and the J gene lost 5 bases, with 16 bases spanning the gap. The DNA for the CDR3 is TGTGCCAGCAGCTTTGTCCCAGGGGCAGGGGAGACCCAGTACTTC. It specifies CASSFVPGAGETQYF.